This is a list of T cell receptor beta chains from one sample in a study of T-cell memory formation after mild COVID-19. TCRdb redid the calling of the 5' RACE reads with MiXCR, one entry per CDR3 protein. The repertoire consists of about 400,000 distinct CDR3 sequences, with approximately 15% occurring once and the leading ten covering roughly 22%. The sample taken for sequencing was PBMCs or a T cell subset sorted from them (not recorded which). All receptors come from a man aged 18 to 30 who had mild COVID-19 (a few samples of this study predate the infection). Cell type and time point are not known. CDR3s include the opening cysteine and the closing phenylalanine or tryptophan. The D gene is left open where the match is weak. Clone sizes are given selectively: once, few, many, or a class where the clone is expanded.

clone_size: few; v_call: TRBV7-2; j_call: TRBJ2-3; d_call: TRBD2; cdr3_nt: TGTGCCAGCAGCAAAATGGGACTAGCGGGGGGCGCTAGCACAGATACGCAGTATTTT; cdr3_aa: CASSKMGLAGGASTDTQYF
clone_size: NA; v_call: TRBV28; j_call: TRBJ1-2; d_call: NA; cdr3_nt: TGTGCCAGCAGACATGACAGGCACTATGGCTACACCTTC; cdr3_aa: CASRHDRHYGYTF
clone_size: NA; v_call: TRBV6-6; j_call: TRBJ2-2; d_call: NA; cdr3_nt: TGTGCCAGCAGTTACTCGACGGGGGTCAACACCGGGGAGCTGTTTTTT; cdr3_aa: CASSYSTGVNTGELFF
clone_size: NA; v_call: TRBV28; j_call: TRBJ2-2; d_call: TRBD1; cdr3_nt: TGTGCCACCGAGTTAGGACAGGAGAACACCGGGGAGCTGTTTTTT; cdr3_aa: CATELGQENTGELFF
clone_size: few; v_call: TRBV20-1; j_call: TRBJ1-2; d_call: NA; cdr3_nt: TGCAGTGCGCAAAGGGCGGGCTATGGCTACACCTTC; cdr3_aa: CSAQRAGYGYTF
clone_size: many; v_call: TRBV11-2; j_call: TRBJ2-3; d_call: TRBD1; cdr3_nt: TGTGCCAGCAGCGTCTCAACAGGGGGAGATACGCAGTATTTT; cdr3_aa: CASSVSTGGDTQYF
clone_size: few; v_call: TRBV24-1; j_call: TRBJ1-1; d_call: NA; cdr3_nt: TGTGCCACCCCACCGGGCATGAACACTGAAGCTTTCTTT; cdr3_aa: CATPPGMNTEAFF
clone_size: NA; v_call: TRBV28; j_call: TRBJ1-4; d_call: TRBD1; cdr3_nt: TGTGCCAGCAGCCCCCCGCAGGGGGCGGGAACTAATGAAAAACTGTTTTTT; cdr3_aa: CASSPPQGAGTNEKLFF
clone_size: few; v_call: TRBV6-6; j_call: TRBJ1-5; d_call: NA; cdr3_nt: TGTGCCAGCAGCTGGGACTTAGTCCAGCCCCAGCATTTT; cdr3_aa: CASSWDLVQPQHF
clone_size: NA; v_call: TRBV7-2; j_call: TRBJ1-2; d_call: TRBD1; cdr3_nt: TGTGCCAGCAGTTCCACAGGGGACTATGGCTACACCTTC; cdr3_aa: CASSSTGDYGYTF
clone_size: NA; v_call: TRBV5-1; j_call: TRBJ2-2; d_call: TRBD2; cdr3_nt: TGCGCCAGCAGCTTGGTCCCGGGCGGGGGGACCGGGGAGCTGTTTTTT; cdr3_aa: CASSLVPGGGTGELFF
clone_size: many; v_call: TRBV18; j_call: TRBJ2-7; d_call: TRBD1; cdr3_nt: TGTGCCAGCTCCTGGGGGACAGGGGGTTCCTACGAGCAGTACTTC; cdr3_aa: CASSWGTGGSYEQYF
clone_size: few; v_call: TRBV29-1; j_call: TRBJ2-7; d_call: TRBD1; cdr3_nt: TGCAGCTTCTACGGGCAGGGGGCCTACGAGCAGTACTTC; cdr3_aa: CSFYGQGAYEQYF
clone_size: few; v_call: TRBV11-2; j_call: TRBJ1-3; d_call: NA; cdr3_nt: TGTGCCAGCAGCTCCTCCTCGGGGGCAGGGAGTCCTGGAAACACCATATATTTT; cdr3_aa: CASSSSSGAGSPGNTIYF
clone_size: NA; v_call: TRBV19; j_call: TRBJ1-2; d_call: NA; cdr3_nt: TGTGCCAGTAGTATTCTTATAAACTATGGCTACACCTTC; cdr3_aa: CASSILINYGYTF
clone_size: NA; v_call: TRBV10-3; j_call: TRBJ2-3; d_call: TRBD2; cdr3_nt: TGTGCCATCAGTGAGCGGGGGGAGGGCACAGATACGCAGTATTTT; cdr3_aa: CAISERGEGTDTQYF
clone_size: few; v_call: TRBV5-6; j_call: TRBJ2-1; d_call: NA; cdr3_nt: TGTGCCAGCAGCTTGGCCTGGACTGAAGAGCAGTTCTTC; cdr3_aa: CASSLAWTEEQFF